This section outlines one TCR beta chain sequence together with its context. TCRdb keeps only in-frame clones here, not all; method: immunoSEQ multiplex PCR. Of approximately 200,000 clones listed, around 89% are singletons. The data were taken from a study of blood T cell repertoires in COVID-19. CDR1 and CDR2 (germline): SGHRS, YFSETQ. V was clipped by 0 bases and J by 2 bases, with 9 bases between them. The CDR3 contains 14 residues. Individuals drawn from around 25 US areas were roughly 18 to 100 years old. The rearrangement uses TRBV5-1 and TRBJ2-7; D uncertain. Sequenced input: PBMCs or T cells enriched from blood (not recorded which). This clonotype was obtained from a woman aged 18-30 years in a cohort exposed to, infected with or recovered from COVID-19 (not recorded which). The CDR3 region is CASSLGGFTYEQYF. CDR3 nucleotide sequence: TGCGCCAGCAGCTTGGGCGGTTTTACCTACGAGCAGTACTTC.